This TCR beta chain appears in the sequencing data of a study of blood T cell repertoires in COVID-19. In the authors' methods: Amplified reference gene primers provided the basis for estimating nucleated cell counts. Sequencing used immunoSEQ multiplex PCR; TCRdb keeps in-frame clones, though not all of them. The D gene and trimming were derived from the DNA, and the V and J assignments and clone size from that table. The repertoire has about 350,000 clones, 87% of them found once; the top ten carry roughly 1%. V trimming: 4 bases; J trimming: 4 bases; junction bases outside the gene matches: 5. Germline V gene data show CDR1 as SGHAT and CDR2 as FQDESV (reference sequence). The CDR3 runs to 14 residues.

Sequencing input: PBMCs or T cells enriched from blood (not recorded which). The genes are TRBV11-1 and TRBJ1-1; 8 bases map to TRBD1. The TCR was taken from a woman aged 30 to 39 who had recovered from COVID-19. The CDR3 DNA is TGTGCCAGCAGCTACCCGGGACAGGTCACTGAAGCTTTCTTT. This encodes CASSYPGQVTEAFF.